The clone carrying this T cell receptor beta chain was counted once. This specimen comes from a study of blood T cell repertoires in COVID-19. Clones were read by immunoSEQ multiplex PCR, and TCRdb kept only the in-frame ones, dropping some. The sample lists about 290,000 clones; around 89% were seen once. This CDR3 has 14 residues. Germline V gives CDR1 SGDLS, CDR2 YYNGEE. V lost 2 bases and J 0 bases, leaving 8 bases between the germline ends. The sequence was obtained from a man aged 35-49 years with acute or convalescent COVID-19. V gene TRBV9 combines with J gene TRBJ1-2; unclear D gene. What was sequenced was peripheral blood. CDR3 amino acids: CASSVLPANYGYTF. The CDR3, as DNA: TGTGCCAGCAGCGTTTTGCCGGCTAACTATGGCTACACCTTC. The whole variable domain, filled in from reference TRBV9 and TRBJ1-2, reads DSGVTQTPKHLITATGQRVTLRCSPRSGDLSVYWYQQSLDQGLQFLIQYYNGEERAKGNILERFSAQQFPDLHSELNLSSLELGDSALYFCASSVLPANYGYTFGSGTRLTVV.